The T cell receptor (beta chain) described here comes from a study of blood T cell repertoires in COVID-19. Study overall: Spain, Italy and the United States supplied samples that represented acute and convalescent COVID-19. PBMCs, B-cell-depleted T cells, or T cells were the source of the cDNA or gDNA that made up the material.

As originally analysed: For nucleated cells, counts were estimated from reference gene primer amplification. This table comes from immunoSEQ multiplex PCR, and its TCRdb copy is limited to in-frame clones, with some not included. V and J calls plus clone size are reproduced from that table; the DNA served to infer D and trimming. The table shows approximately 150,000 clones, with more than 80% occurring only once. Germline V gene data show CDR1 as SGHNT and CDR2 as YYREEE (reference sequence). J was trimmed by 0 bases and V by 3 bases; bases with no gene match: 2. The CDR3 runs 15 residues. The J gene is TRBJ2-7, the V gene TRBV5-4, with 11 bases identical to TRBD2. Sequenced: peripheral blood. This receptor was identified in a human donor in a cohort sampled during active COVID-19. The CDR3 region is CASSSGTSGSYEQYF. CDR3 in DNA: TGTGCCAGCAGCTCCGGGACTAGCGGCTCCTACGAGCAGTACTTC. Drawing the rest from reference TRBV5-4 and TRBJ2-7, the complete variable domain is ETGVTQSPTHLIKTRGQQVTLRCSSQSGHNTVSWYQQALGQGPQFIFQYYREEENGRGNFPPRFSGLQFPNYSSELNVNALELDDSALYLCASSSGTSGSYEQYFGPGTRLTVT.